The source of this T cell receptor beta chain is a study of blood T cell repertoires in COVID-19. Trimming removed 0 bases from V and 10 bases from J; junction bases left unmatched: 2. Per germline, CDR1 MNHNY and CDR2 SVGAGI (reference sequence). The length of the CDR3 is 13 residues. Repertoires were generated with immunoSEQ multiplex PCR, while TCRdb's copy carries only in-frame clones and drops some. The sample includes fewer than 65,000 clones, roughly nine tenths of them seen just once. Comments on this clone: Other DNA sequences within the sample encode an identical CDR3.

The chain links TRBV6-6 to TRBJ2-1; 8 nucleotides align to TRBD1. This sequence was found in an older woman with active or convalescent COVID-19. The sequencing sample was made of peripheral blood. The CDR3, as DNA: TGTGCCAGCAGTTACTCGACAGGGGACGAGCAGTTCTTC. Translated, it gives CASSYSTGDEQFF.